Ten or more counts support the clone carrying this T cell receptor (beta chain). The length of the CDR3 is 14 residues. Germline lookup yields CDR1 ENHRY and CDR2 SYGVKD. V was pared by 10 bases and J by 2 bases, with 17 bases between. Using unique molecular identifiers, the investigators prepared the TCRbeta library. Using its own MiXCR run on the PCR reads, TCRdb lists one record per CDR3 protein. The sample lists 83,000 or so distinct CDR3 sequences, roughly 8% occurring once. The data derive from a study of T-cell reconstitution after alpha-beta-depleted transplantation in children. The genes are TRBV10-3 and TRBJ2-5; weak D call: TRBD2 (6 bases). The clonotype was recovered from a human donor who donated a stem cell graft to a child with congenital amegakaryocytic thrombocytopenia. The sequences come from PBMCs from the stem cell graft donor, collected from the stem cell graft. CDR3 DNA: TGTGCCACCGGCCCGGGACTCACTCAAGAGACCCAGTACTTC. Its protein is CATGPGLTQETQYF.